The present T cell receptor beta chain was sequenced within a study of T-cell memory formation after mild COVID-19. The CDR3 sequence is 15 residues long. The V segment lost 4 bases and the J segment 7 bases; nucleotides outside the gene matches: 9. Germline assignment: CDR1 SGHRS and CDR2 YFSETQ. TCRdb re-analysed the 5' RACE reads in MiXCR, keeping a single row per CDR3 protein. The table shows a few hundred thousand distinct CDR3 sequences, with approximately 10% occurring only once. This clonotype was detected many times. This receptor was obtained from a man between 18 and 29 years old who had mild COVID-19 (a few samples of this study predate the infection). Cell type and time point are not known. The V call is TRBV5-1, the J call TRBJ2-1; TRBD1 matches at 9 bases. Input material: PBMCs or a T cell subset sorted from them (not recorded which). The CDR3 reads CASSNQQGAANEQFF. The CDR3 region has the DNA TGCGCCAGCAGCAACCAACAGGGGGCTGCAAATGAGCAGTTCTTC.